This T cell receptor (beta chain) comes out of a study of T cell responses to AZD1222 COVID-19 vaccine. V was cut by 3 bases and J by 5 bases, with 10 bases left in between. From germline, CDR1 is KGHSY and CDR2 FQNENV. The CDR3 loop spans 13 amino acids. As for this clone: What it binds is unknown.

Generated by immunoSEQ multiplex PCR, the TCRdb table keeps only in-frame clones and is missing some. This table has 180,000 or so clones, 85% to 95% appearing once. Findings of the study overall: Donors skewed white British and female; clonal diversity was possibly underestimated. Just 5 to 7 AZD1222 recipients were seropositive at baseline.

Sequencing used peripheral blood, obtained on day 0 of AZD1222 vaccination. The chain links TRBV16 to TRBJ1-2; no definite D call. This receptor was identified in an adult in good health. CDR3 nucleotide sequence: TGTGCCAGCAGCCAGGGGTTATGGTATGGCTACACCTTC. Its protein is CASSQGLWYGYTF.